This entry lists 10 T cell receptor beta chains sequenced from one sample in a study of T cell changes during pregnancy in multiple sclerosis. Assay: immunoSEQ multiplex PCR; the TCRdb copy retains only in-frame clones and omits some. The profile shows about 59,000 clones, 94% of them singletons. The sequenced sample was CD8+ T cells from peripheral blood mononuclear cells, obtained after pregnancy. Receptors were obtained from a female donor with multiple sclerosis, enrolled in a pregnancy study.

V is TRBV5-8 and J is TRBJ2-1, with D perhaps matching TRBD2 (5 bases). Germline CDR1 reads SGHTS; CDR2 reads YDEGEE. This CDR3 spans 15 amino acids. The V end was cut by 4 bases, the J end by 0 bases, with 11 bases between. The CDR3 loop reads CASSPLGSSYNEQFF. The CDR3 coding sequence is TGTGCCAGCAGCCCCCTAGGGAGCTCCTACAATGAGCAGTTCTTC.

The genes are TRBV2 and TRBJ1-2, with TRBD1 matching over 7 bases. The trim removed 11 bases at V and 8 bases at J, leaving 8 bases unmatched. The length of the CDR3 is 11 residues. CDR1 and CDR2 (germline): SNHLY, FYNNEI. In DNA form, the CDR3 reads TGTGCCCCTGGAGGGGGCGGCGGCTACACCTTC. As protein: CAPGGGGGYTF.

The chain recombines TRBV4-1 with TRBJ2-1; D perhaps matches TRBD1 (6 bases). V was cut by 1 base and J by 6 bases, with 13 bases left in between. CDR3 length: 15 residues. The V gene's germline CDR1 is MGHRA and CDR2 YSYEKL. CDR3 nucleotides: TGCGCCAGCAGCCAAGTCGACCAGACAGGCAATGAGCAGTTCTTC. Amino acids: CASSQVDQTGNEQFF.

This rearrangement joins TRBV4-3 to TRBJ2-2; 8 nucleotides agree with TRBD2. The junction had 12 bases not matched to a gene; V was cut back by 4 bases and J by 5 bases. This CDR3 is 17 amino acids long. Germline loops: CDR1 LGHNA, CDR2 YSLEER. CDR3 coding DNA: TGCGCCAGCAGCCCCGGGATAGCGGGGCCGCGGACCGGGGAGCTGTTTTTT. It translates to CASSPGIAGPRTGELFF.

The chain employs TRBV9 and TRBJ1-1; weak D call: TRBD1 (6 bases). There are 15 residues in the CDR3. The germline gives CDR1 SGDLS, CDR2 YYNGEE. Trimming removed 0 bases from V and 6 bases from J, with 15 bases in between. The CDR3 DNA sequence: TGTGCCAGCAGCGTAGAGAGCAGGGGCCAGCCTGAAGCTTTCTTT. Protein: CASSVESRGQPEAFF.

This clone was seen only once. The chain joins TRBV30 to TRBJ2-2; D not resolved. CDR1 and CDR2 from the germline V gene are GTSNPN and SVGIG (reference sequence). The CDR3 covers 11 residues. V shed 0 bases and J shed 7 bases, with 3 bases lying between them. CDR3 in amino acids: CAWSVGGELFF. The CDR3 DNA sequence: TGTGCCTGGAGTGTCGGCGGGGAGCTGTTTTTT.

The gene calls are TRBV5-4 and TRBJ2-1; 13 bases are shared with TRBD2. Germline CDR1 and CDR2: SGHNT and YYREEE (reference sequence). This CDR3 is built from 16 residues. V trimming: 2 bases; J trimming: 8 bases; junction bases outside the gene matches: 7. The CDR3 DNA reads TGTGCCAGCAGCTTTGCACTAGCGGGAGGGGGGGATGAGCAGTTCTTC. Its protein is CASSFALAGGGDEQFF.

CDR3 DNA sequence: TGCGCCAGCAGCCAAGTCCTTACTCTAGCGGGATTAGATACGCAGTATTTT. It translates to CASSQVLTLAGLDTQYF. V is TRBV4-1 and J is TRBJ2-3; 9 nucleotides align to TRBD2. The CDR3 extends over 17 amino acids. V trimming: 1 base; J trimming: 5 bases; junction bases outside the gene matches: 10. Germline V CDR1 and CDR2: MGHRA, YSYEKL.

The chain has TRBV28 and TRBJ1-1, with no clear D. The CDR3 loop spans 14 amino acids. V gave up 3 bases and J gave up 1 base, with 9 bases separating them. Germline CDR1 reads MDHEN; CDR2 reads SYDVKM. CDR3 in amino acids: CASSFSTRNTEAFF. CDR3 in DNA: TGTGCCAGCAGTTTCTCAACACGGAACACTGAAGCTTTCTTT. The whole variable domain, remainder taken from reference TRBV28 and TRBJ1-1, is DVKVTQSSRYLVKRTGEKVFLECVQDMDHENMFWYRQDPGLGLRLIYFSYDVKMKEKGDIPEGYSVSREKKERFSLILESASTNQTSMYLCASSFSTRNTEAFFGQGTRLTVV.

The J gene is TRBJ2-6, the V gene TRBV9; 7 bases fit TRBD1. CDR1 is SGDLS and CDR2 is YYNGEE in the germline V gene. This CDR3 region has 16 residues. The ends lost 3 bases at V and 4 bases at J; junction bases unmatched: 7. The CDR3 region has the DNA TGTGCCAGCAGCGCCCGCGACAGGGCCGGGGCCAACGTCCTGACTTTC. Protein sequence: CASSARDRAGANVLTF.